Listed below are T cell receptor beta chains from one sample, sequenced in a study of cytomegalovirus exposure and HLA in healthy donors. The protocol was immunoSEQ multiplex PCR, while the TCRdb copy is restricted to in-frame clones and leaves out a portion. Of 75,000 to 95,000 clones listed, roughly 71% were seen once; the top ten hold about 2.9%. Sequencing was performed on PBMCs. These receptors were taken from a man between 45 and 60 years old in good health and CMV-seronegative. CDR3s include the opening cysteine and the closing phenylalanine or tryptophan. Fields, in order: clone size, J gene, D gene, V gene, CDR3 DNA, CDR3 protein. The D gene is left open where the match is weak. Rows may omit the clone size; those that give it use once, few, many or a size class.

clone size: -; J gene: TRBJ1-1; D gene: -; V gene: TRBV6-5; CDR3 DNA: TGTGCCAGCAGTTACGTATTGAACACTGAAGCTTTCTTT; CDR3 protein: CASSYVLNTEAFF
clone size: -; J gene: TRBJ2-7; D gene: -; V gene: TRBV5-1; CDR3 DNA: TGCGCCAGCAGACAGGGCTACGAGCAGTACTTC; CDR3 protein: CASRQGYEQYF
clone size: few; J gene: TRBJ1-1; D gene: -; V gene: TRBV6-1; CDR3 DNA: TGTGCCACCCGGGACATTCAGTACGAAGCTTTCTTT; CDR3 protein: CATRDIQYEAFF
clone size: -; J gene: TRBJ2-3; D gene: -; V gene: TRBV27; CDR3 DNA: TGTGCCAGCAGTTTTCTAGTCACAGATACGCAGTATTTT; CDR3 protein: CASSFLVTDTQYF
clone size: -; J gene: TRBJ1-3; D gene: -; V gene: TRBV29-1; CDR3 DNA: TGCAGCGTCGGTTTTGGACAGTTCTCTGGAAACACCATATATTTT; CDR3 protein: CSVGFGQFSGNTIYF
clone size: -; J gene: TRBJ1-5; D gene: TRBD1; V gene: TRBV19; CDR3 DNA: TGTGCCAGTAGTACGGGACAGGGCTGGGGCAATCAGCCCCAGCATTTT; CDR3 protein: CASSTGQGWGNQPQHF
clone size: -; J gene: TRBJ2-3; D gene: -; V gene: TRBV5-4; CDR3 DNA: TGTGCCAGCAGCTTGGGGGCCACCACAGATACGCAGTATTTT; CDR3 protein: CASSLGATTDTQYF
clone size: -; J gene: TRBJ2-3; D gene: -; V gene: TRBV4-3; CDR3 DNA: TGCGCCAGCAGCCAAGATACGGGGACAGATACGCAGTATTTT; CDR3 protein: CASSQDTGTDTQYF
clone size: once; J gene: TRBJ1-1; D gene: TRBD1; V gene: TRBV5-4; CDR3 DNA: TGTGCCAGCAGCTTGACCGGGACAGGGGACACTGAAGCTTTCTTT; CDR3 protein: CASSLTGTGDTEAFF
clone size: -; J gene: TRBJ1-5; D gene: TRBD1; V gene: TRBV19; CDR3 DNA: TGTGCCAGTAGTGGGGGACAGGGATGGGGTCAGCCCCAGCATTTT; CDR3 protein: CASSGGQGWGQPQHF